Each of the 8 T cell receptor beta chains below was sequenced from the same sample in a study of T-cell memory formation after mild COVID-19. TCRdb used MiXCR to reprocess the 5' RACE reads, holding one entry per CDR3 protein. The sample lists roughly 180,000 distinct CDR3 sequences, about a fifth occurring once. The sample comprised PBMCs or a T cell subset sorted from them (not recorded which). All receptors come from a young man who had mild COVID-19 (a few samples of this study predate the infection). Cell type and time point are not known.

The chain carries TRBV20-1 and TRBJ1-2, with TRBD1 identical over 9 bases. The germline V gene has CDR1 DFQATT and CDR2 SNEGSKA (reference sequence). Unmatched junction bases numbered 7, after V lost 5 bases and J lost 3 bases. This CDR3 has 14 amino acids. CDR3 sequence: CSALQGAGDYGYTF. The CDR3 bases are TGCAGTGCTTTACAGGGGGCCGGAGACTATGGCTACACCTTC.

In this sample, this clonotype turned up a few times. This chain uses TRBV6-2 or TRBV6-3 with TRBJ2-5; D perhaps matches TRBD2 (5 bases). This CDR3 contains 13 residues. Looked up from germline, CDR1 is MNHEY and CDR2 is SVGEGT. Trimming pared 2 bases from V and 5 bases from J, leaving 9 bases between. The CDR3 loop is CASSYRWRETQYF. CDR3 sequence (DNA): TGTGCCAGCAGTTACAGATGGAGGGAGACCCAGTACTTC.

The chain joins TRBV12-5 to TRBJ2-5, with D maybe TRBD2 (6 bases). This CDR3 is 15 amino acids long. V was pared by 6 bases and J by 4 bases, with 18 bases between. Germline-derived CDR1 and CDR2 are LGHNT and FRNRAP. The CDR3 bases are TGTGCTAGTGGCCTGGCCGGGGGTGGAGTAGAGACCCAGTACTTC. Amino acid sequence: CASGLAGGGVETQYF.

This clonotype was seen more than once but under ten times. The V gene is TRBV6-1, the J gene TRBJ1-1; D not certain. CDR1 is MNHNS and CDR2 is SASEGT in the germline V gene. The CDR3 is made up of 14 amino acids. Trimming stripped 8 bases from V and 6 bases from J, with 19 bases between. CDR3: CASVGGEGLPEAFF. The CDR3 DNA reads TGTGCCAGCGTGGGAGGAGAGGGCCTCCCTGAAGCTTTCTTT.

This clonotype has a handful of counts. The chain has TRBV2 and TRBJ2-5; 10 bases are a match to TRBD2. This CDR3 has 15 residues. Germline CDR1 SNHLY, CDR2 FYNNEI. Trimming at V came to 4 bases and at J to 1 base, leaving 3 bases not matched to a gene. The DNA of the CDR3 is TGTGCCAGCAGTGTACTAGCGGGGACCCAAGAGACCCAGTACTTC. Its translation: CASSVLAGTQETQYF.

This clonotype was seen ten or more times. This chain joins TRBV5-1 and TRBJ2-3; TRBD2 aligns across 13 bases. This CDR3 region has 16 residues. CDR1 is SGHRS and CDR2 is YFSETQ in the germline V gene. V lost 4 bases to trimming and J lost 0 bases; unmatched junction nucleotides: 2. CDR3 loop: CASSPGLAGSTDTQYF. CDR3 sequence (DNA): TGCGCCAGCAGCCCGGGACTAGCGGGAAGCACAGATACGCAGTATTTT.

The CDR3 region is CASRENRNTDTQYF. For the CDR3, the DNA is TGCGCCAGCAGGGAGAACAGGAACACAGATACGCAGTATTTT. The chain combines TRBV5-1 with TRBJ2-3; D is perhaps TRBD1 (5 bases). The length of the CDR3 is 14 residues. Trimming shortened V by 5 bases and J by 2 bases, and 12 bases separated the two germline ends. Germline lookup yields CDR1 SGHRS and CDR2 YFSETQ. Variable domain in full (rest from reference TRBV5-1 and TRBJ2-3): KAGVTQTPRYLIKTRGQQVTLSCSPISGHRSVSWYQQTPGQGLQFLFEYFSETQRNKGNFPGRFSGRQFSNSRSEMNVSTLELGDSALYLCASRENRNTDTQYFGPGTRLTVL.

The chain employs TRBV7-2 and TRBJ2-5; D might be TRBD2 (6 bases). The ends were cut back, 5 bases at V and 5 bases at J, with 12 bases in the middle. There are 13 residues in the CDR3. Germline CDR1 and CDR2: SGHTA and FQGNSA. CDR3 amino acids: CASSVSRGETQYF. The CDR3 DNA reads as TGTGCCAGCAGCGTATCCCGGGGGGAGACCCAGTACTTC. The whole variable domain, filled in from reference TRBV7-2 and TRBJ2-5, reads GAGVSQSPSNKVTEKGKDVELRCDPISGHTALYWYRQSLGQGLEFLIYFQGNSAPDKSGLPSDRFSAERTGGSVSTLTIQRTQQEDSAVYLCASSVSRGETQYFGPGTRLLVL.